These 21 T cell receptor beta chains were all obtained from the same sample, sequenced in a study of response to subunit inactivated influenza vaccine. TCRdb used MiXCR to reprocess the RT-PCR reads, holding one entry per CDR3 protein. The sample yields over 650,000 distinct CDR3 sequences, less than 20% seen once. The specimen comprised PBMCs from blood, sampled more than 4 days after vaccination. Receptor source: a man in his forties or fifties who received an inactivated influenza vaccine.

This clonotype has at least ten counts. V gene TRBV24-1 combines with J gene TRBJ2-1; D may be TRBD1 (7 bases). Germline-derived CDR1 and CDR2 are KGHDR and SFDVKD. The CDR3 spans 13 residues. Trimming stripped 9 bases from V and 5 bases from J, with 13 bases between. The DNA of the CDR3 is TGTGCCACCGGCCAGGGGGGTGACAATGAGCAGTTCTTC. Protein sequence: CATGQGGDNEQFF.

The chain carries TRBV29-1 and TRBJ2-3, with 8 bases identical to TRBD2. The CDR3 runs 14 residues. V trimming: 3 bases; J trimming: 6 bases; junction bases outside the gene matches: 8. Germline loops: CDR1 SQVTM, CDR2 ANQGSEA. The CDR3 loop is CSVDMGLGSDTQYF. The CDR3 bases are TGCAGCGTTGATATGGGACTAGGGTCCGATACGCAGTATTTT.

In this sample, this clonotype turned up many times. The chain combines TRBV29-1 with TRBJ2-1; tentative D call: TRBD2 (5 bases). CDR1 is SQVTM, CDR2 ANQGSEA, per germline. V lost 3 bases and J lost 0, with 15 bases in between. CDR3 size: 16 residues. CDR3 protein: CSVDSLSGSSYNEQFF. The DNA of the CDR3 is TGCAGCGTTGATTCCTTAAGCGGCAGCTCCTACAATGAGCAGTTCTTC.

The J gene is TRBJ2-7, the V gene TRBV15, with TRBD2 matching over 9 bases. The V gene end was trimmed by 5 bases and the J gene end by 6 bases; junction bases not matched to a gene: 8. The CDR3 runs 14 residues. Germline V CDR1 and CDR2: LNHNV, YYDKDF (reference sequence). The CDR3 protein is CATSPEALAGEQYF. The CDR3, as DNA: TGTGCCACCAGCCCGGAGGCACTAGCGGGCGAGCAGTACTTC.

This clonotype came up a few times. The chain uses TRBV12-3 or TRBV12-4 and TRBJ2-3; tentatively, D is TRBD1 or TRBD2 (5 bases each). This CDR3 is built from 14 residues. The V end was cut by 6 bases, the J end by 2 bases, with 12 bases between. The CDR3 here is CASRFPGPTDTQYF. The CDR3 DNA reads TGTGCCAGCAGATTCCCGGGACCCACAGATACGCAGTATTTT.

CDR3 sequence (DNA): TGCGCCAGCAGCTCTTCCGGGACGAAAGCTGAAGCTTTCTTT. Translating it yields CASSSSGTKAEAFF. This sequence joins TRBV5-1 and TRBJ1-1, with a tentative D call TRBD1 (5 bases). Germline lookup yields CDR1 SGHRS and CDR2 YFSETQ. The CDR3 consists of 14 residues. Trimming left V 3 bases short and J 6 bases short, with 15 bases between.

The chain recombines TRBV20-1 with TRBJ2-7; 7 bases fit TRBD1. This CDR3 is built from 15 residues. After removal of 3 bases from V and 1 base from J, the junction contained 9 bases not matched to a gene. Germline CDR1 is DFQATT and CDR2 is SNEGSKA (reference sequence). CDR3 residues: CSARSETGESYEQYF. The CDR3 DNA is TGCAGTGCTAGGTCCGAAACAGGGGAGTCCTACGAGCAGTACTTC.

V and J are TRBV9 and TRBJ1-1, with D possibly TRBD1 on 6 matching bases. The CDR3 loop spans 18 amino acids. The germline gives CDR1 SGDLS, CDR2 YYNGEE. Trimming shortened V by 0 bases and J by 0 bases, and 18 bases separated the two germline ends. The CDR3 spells CASSVGPQGLSMNTEAFF. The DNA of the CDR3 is TGTGCCAGCAGCGTAGGGCCCCAGGGGCTCTCAATGAACACTGAAGCTTTCTTT.

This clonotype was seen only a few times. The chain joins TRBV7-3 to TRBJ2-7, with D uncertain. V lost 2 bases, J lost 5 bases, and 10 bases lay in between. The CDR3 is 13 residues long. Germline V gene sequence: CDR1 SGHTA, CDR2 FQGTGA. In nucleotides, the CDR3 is TGTGCCAGCAGCTTATATCCAGGAGACGAGCAGTACTTC. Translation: CASSLYPGDEQYF. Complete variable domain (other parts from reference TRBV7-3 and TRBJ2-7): GAGVSQTPSNKVTEKGKYVELRCDPISGHTALYWYRQSLGQGPEFLIYFQGTGAADDSGLPNDRFFAVRPEGSVSTLKIQRTERGDSAVYLCASSLYPGDEQYFGPGTRLTVT.

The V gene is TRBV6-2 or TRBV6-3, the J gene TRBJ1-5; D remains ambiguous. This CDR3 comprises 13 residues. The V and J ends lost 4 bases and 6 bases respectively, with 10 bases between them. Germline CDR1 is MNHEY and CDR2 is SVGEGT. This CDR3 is CASSSLPGQPQHF. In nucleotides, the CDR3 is TGTGCCAGCAGTTCCCTACCCGGTCAGCCCCAGCATTTT.

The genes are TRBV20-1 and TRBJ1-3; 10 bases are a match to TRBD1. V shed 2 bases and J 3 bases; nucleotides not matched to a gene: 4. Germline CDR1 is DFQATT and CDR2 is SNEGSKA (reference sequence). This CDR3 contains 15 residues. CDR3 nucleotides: TGCAGTGCTAGACTCGGACAGGGGGATGGAAACACCATATATTTT. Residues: CSARLGQGDGNTIYF.

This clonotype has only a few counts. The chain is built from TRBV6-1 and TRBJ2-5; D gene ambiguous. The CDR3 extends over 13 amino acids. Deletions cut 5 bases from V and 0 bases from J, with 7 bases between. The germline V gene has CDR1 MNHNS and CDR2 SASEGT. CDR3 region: CASSRFNQETQYF. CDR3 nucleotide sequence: TGTGCCAGCAGTCGATTTAACCAAGAGACCCAGTACTTC.

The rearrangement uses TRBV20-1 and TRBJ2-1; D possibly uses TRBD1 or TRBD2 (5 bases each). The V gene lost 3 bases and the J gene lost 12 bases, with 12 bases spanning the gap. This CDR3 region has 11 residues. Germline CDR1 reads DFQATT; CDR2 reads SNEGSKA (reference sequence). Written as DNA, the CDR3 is TGCAGTGCTAGGAAGGGACCATCGCAGTTCTTC. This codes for CSARKGPSQFF.

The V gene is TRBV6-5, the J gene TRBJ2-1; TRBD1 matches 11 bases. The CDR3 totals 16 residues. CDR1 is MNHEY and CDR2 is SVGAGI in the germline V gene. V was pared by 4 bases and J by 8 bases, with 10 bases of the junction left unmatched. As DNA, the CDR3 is TGTGCCAGCAGTTCCCCAGGACAGGGGGCTGTTCATGAGCAGTTCTTC. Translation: CASSSPGQGAVHEQFF.

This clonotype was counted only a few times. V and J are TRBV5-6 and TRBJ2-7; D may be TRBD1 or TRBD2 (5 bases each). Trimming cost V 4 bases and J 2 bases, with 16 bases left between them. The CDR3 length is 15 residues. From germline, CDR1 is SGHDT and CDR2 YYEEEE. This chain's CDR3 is CASSTGPGRTYEQYF. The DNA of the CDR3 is TGTGCCAGCAGCACCGGGCCGGGACGGACCTACGAGCAGTACTTC. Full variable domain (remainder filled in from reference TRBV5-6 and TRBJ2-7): DAGVTQSPTHLIKTRGQQVTLRCSPKSGHDTVSWYQQALGQGPQFIFQYYEEEERQRGNFPDRFSGHQFPNYSSELNVNALLLGDSALYLCASSTGPGRTYEQYFGPGTRLTVT.

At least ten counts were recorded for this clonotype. CDR3 sequence reads: CASSRGAGVTDTQYF. The CDR3 DNA is TGTGCCAGCAGCCGTGGGGCGGGGGTAACAGATACGCAGTATTTT. The J gene is TRBJ2-3, the V gene TRBV12-3 or TRBV12-4; 7 bases map to TRBD2. Trimming removed 6 bases from V and 3 bases from J; junction bases left unmatched: 9. The CDR3 is 15 residues long.

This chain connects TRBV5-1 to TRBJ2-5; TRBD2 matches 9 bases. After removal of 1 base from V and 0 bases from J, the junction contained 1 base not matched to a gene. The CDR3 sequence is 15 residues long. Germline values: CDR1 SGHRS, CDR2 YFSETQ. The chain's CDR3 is CASSLQRGDQETQYF. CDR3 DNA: TGCGCCAGCAGCTTGCAGCGGGGGGACCAAGAGACCCAGTACTTC.

The CDR3 bases are TGTGCCATCAGTCCCAGGGATACGCAGTATTTT. It codes for CAISPRDTQYF. J is TRBJ2-3 and V is TRBV10-3; D is unresolved. CDR1 and CDR2 from the germline V gene are ENHRY and SYGVKD. The CDR3 is made up of 11 amino acids. V was pared by 5 bases and J by 6 bases, with 6 bases between.

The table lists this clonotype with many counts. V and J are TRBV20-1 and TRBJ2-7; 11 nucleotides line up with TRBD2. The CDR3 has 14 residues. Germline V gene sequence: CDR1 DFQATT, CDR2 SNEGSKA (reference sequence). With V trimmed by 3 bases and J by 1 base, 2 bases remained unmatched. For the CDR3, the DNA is TGCAGTGCTAGGGGGACTAGCGGATCCTACGAGCAGTACTTC. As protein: CSARGTSGSYEQYF.

CDR3 region: CSARKGGTGELFF. The CDR3 DNA is TGCAGTGCTAGAAAGGGGGGAACCGGGGAGCTGTTTTTT. The V call is TRBV20-1, the J call TRBJ2-2; D is tentatively TRBD1 or TRBD2 (6 bases each). Trimming left V 2 bases short and J 5 bases short, with 9 bases between. The germline V gene encodes CDR1 DFQATT and CDR2 SNEGSKA (reference sequence). There are 13 residues in the CDR3.

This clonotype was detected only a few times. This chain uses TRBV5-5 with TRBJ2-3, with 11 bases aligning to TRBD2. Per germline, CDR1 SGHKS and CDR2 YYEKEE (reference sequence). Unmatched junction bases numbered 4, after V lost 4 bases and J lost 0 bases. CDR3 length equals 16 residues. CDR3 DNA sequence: TGTGCCAGCAGCATCCTAGCGGGGGGAAGCACAGATACGCAGTATTTT. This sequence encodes CASSILAGGSTDTQYF.